These 21 T cell receptor beta chains came from one sample sequenced in a study of blood T cells in healthy people across ages. Next came a second PCR, run for roughly 7 to 12 cycles, which used a sample-barcoded 5' primer along with a J-beta primer mix. TCRdb processed the 5' RACE reads anew with MiXCR; each CDR3 protein has one entry. The table records roughly 800,000 distinct CDR3 sequences, around a quarter of them present only once. These records were also assigned to another study, of T cells of mothers and their children.

The specimen sequenced was blood. These receptors were taken from a boy younger than 18 in good health.

The V call is TRBV2, the J call TRBJ1-5; D remains unclear. This CDR3 is 14 amino acids long. Trimming cost V 7 bases and J 6 bases, with 16 bases left between them. CDR1 SNHLY and CDR2 FYNNEI come from the germline V gene. For the CDR3, the DNA is TGTGCCAGCAAGAAGGGAAGGGCTGGTCAGCCCCAGCATTTT. It codes for CASKKGRAGQPQHF.

This clonotype has more than one count but fewer than ten. This sequence joins TRBV9 and TRBJ1-1; D unclear. This CDR3 region has 13 residues. CDR1 is SGDLS, CDR2 YYNGEE, per germline. V gave up 1 base and J gave up 3 bases, with 7 bases separating them. The CDR3 reads CASSVIGDTEAFF. DNA of the CDR3: TGTGCCAGCAGCGTAATCGGGGACACTGAAGCTTTCTTT.

This clonotype was seen a few times. The rearrangement joins TRBV7-2 to TRBJ2-3; TRBD1 agrees at 7 bases. The J segment lost 5 bases and the V segment lost 8 bases, leaving 7 bases of the junction unmatched. Germline-derived CDR1 and CDR2 are SGHTA and FQGNSA. CDR3 size: 13 residues. The CDR3 nucleotides are TGTGCCAGCGCTAACAGGGGCGTAGATACGCAGTATTTT. Translation gives CASANRGVDTQYF.

V is TRBV28 and J is TRBJ2-1; unclear D gene. Trimming stripped 4 bases from V and 2 bases from J, with 18 bases between. This CDR3 has 17 amino acids. The germline gives CDR1 MDHEN, CDR2 SYDVKM. Here the CDR3 DNA reads TGTGCCAGCAGTTCCGACCGCGTTCACAAGGCCTACAATGAGCAGTTCTTC. Translating it yields CASSSDRVHKAYNEQFF. Variable domain in full (rest from reference TRBV28 and TRBJ2-1): DVKVTQSSRYLVKRTGEKVFLECVQDMDHENMFWYRQDPGLGLRLIYFSYDVKMKEKGDIPEGYSVSREKKERFSLILESASTNQTSMYLCASSSDRVHKAYNEQFFGPGTRLTVL.

In its sample, this clonotype was seen a few times. This chain joins TRBV6-6 and TRBJ2-5; D uncertain. The tail of the sequence fits TRBJ2-7 better, so the J call may be wrong. The CDR3 runs 13 residues. CDR1 and CDR2 from the germline V gene are MNHNY and SVGAGI (reference sequence). This chain's CDR3 is CASSYSGMYEQYF. The CDR3 region has the DNA TGTGCCAGCAGTTACTCGGGGATGTACGAGCAGTACTTC.

This clonotype was picked up a small number of times. V and J are TRBV7-6 and TRBJ2-2, with D perhaps given as TRBD1 or TRBD2 (5 bases each). The V end was cut by 6 bases, the J end by 8 bases, with 19 bases between. The CDR3 has 15 residues. Germline V gene lookup returns CDR1 SGHVS and CDR2 FNYEAQ. The CDR3 here is CASSISDGGIGELFF. CDR3 nucleotide sequence: TGTGCCAGCAGTATTTCGGATGGGGGTATTGGGGAGCTGTTTTTT.

This chain joins TRBV9 and TRBJ1-1, with D possibly TRBD1 on 5 matching bases. The CDR3 is 14 residues long. Germline CDR1 reads SGDLS; CDR2 reads YYNGEE. V was cut by 3 bases and J by 5 bases, with 14 bases left in between. CDR3 coding DNA: TGTGCCAGCAGCGCCCAGGGTGGTGGTACTGAAGCTTTCTTT. It translates to CASSAQGGGTEAFF.

V usage is TRBV2 and J usage is TRBJ2-3; D is possibly TRBD2 (6 bases). Trimming removed 1 base from V and 6 bases from J, with 11 bases in between. The germline V gene has CDR1 SNHLY and CDR2 FYNNEI. The CDR3 runs to 14 residues. CDR3 protein: CASSEGRGADTQYF. Written as DNA, the CDR3 is TGTGCCAGCAGTGAAGGACGCGGGGCGGATACGCAGTATTTT.

This clonotype was counted between two and nine times. The rearrangement joins TRBV9 to TRBJ2-1; TRBD2 agrees at 12 bases. Trimming at V came to 1 base and at J to 7 bases, leaving 3 bases not matched to a gene. Germline V gives CDR1 SGDLS, CDR2 YYNGEE. The CDR3 length is 15 residues. DNA for the CDR3: TGTGCCAGCAGCGTAAGCGGACTAGCGGGGAATGAGCAGTTCTTC. This codes for CASSVSGLAGNEQFF.

The chain links TRBV6-4 to TRBJ2-7; 13 bases are shared with TRBD2. The CDR3 spans 17 residues. Trimming took 7 bases from V and 2 from J; bases not matched to a gene: 11. Germline CDR1 MRHNA, CDR2 SNTAGT. CDR3 sequence: CASKGTSGIQTTYEQYF. In DNA, the CDR3 is TGTGCCAGCAAAGGGACTAGCGGGATTCAGACAACCTACGAGCAGTACTTC.

This clonotype has a handful of counts. The J gene is TRBJ2-7, the V gene TRBV5-1, with 8 nucleotides matching TRBD1. The CDR3 sequence is 16 residues long. V lost 0 bases to trimming and J lost 5 bases; unmatched junction nucleotides: 10. The germline gives CDR1 SGHRS, CDR2 YFSETQ. CDR3 sequence: CASSLDIRDRIHEQYF. In DNA form, the CDR3 reads TGCGCCAGCAGCTTGGATATCCGGGACAGGATCCACGAGCAGTACTTC.

This clonotype was detected only a few times. J is TRBJ2-2 and V is TRBV2; unclear D gene. The germline V gene encodes CDR1 SNHLY and CDR2 FYNNEI. Trimming removed 5 bases at V and 7 bases at J, with 2 bases between. There are 10 residues in the CDR3. CDR3 sequence reads: CASSLGELFF. The CDR3 DNA reads TGTGCCAGCAGTCTCGGGGAGCTGTTTTTT.

The CDR3 DNA reads as TGTGCCAGCAGCTTTGACAGGGGACCTAGTGGGAGCAATCAGCCCCAGCATTTT. This encodes CASSFDRGPSGSNQPQHF. This chain uses TRBV5-8 with TRBJ1-5; TRBD1 aligns across 8 bases. Trimming removed 2 bases from V and 1 base from J; junction bases left unmatched: 11. Germline assignment: CDR1 SGHTS and CDR2 YDEGEE. The CDR3 totals 18 residues.

This clonotype was counted ten times or more. Its ends do not fully match the called genes, so a read error is possible. The chain employs TRBV5-1 and TRBJ2-5; a possible D gene is TRBD2 (7 bases). The CDR3 consists of 14 residues. The germline CDR1 and CDR2 sequences are SGHRS and YFSETQ. The CDR3 protein is CASSQGTGGETQYF. The CDR3, as DNA: TGTGCCAGCTCACAGGGAACGGGAGGAGAGACCCAGTACTTC.

In DNA form, the CDR3 reads TGCGCCAGCAGCCAAGAAGGGGGACGGAATTCCTACGAGCAGTACTTC. Translating gives CASSQEGGRNSYEQYF. This rearrangement joins TRBV4-3 to TRBJ2-7, with a possible D match to TRBD1 (6 bases). Germline V gives CDR1 LGHNA, CDR2 YSLEER. Trimming shortened V by 0 bases and J by 1 base, and 13 bases separated the two germline ends. This CDR3 spans 16 amino acids.

The J gene is TRBJ2-3, the V gene TRBV7-2; the match to TRBD2 covers 10 bases. The CDR3 has 18 residues. V shed 5 bases and J 0 bases; nucleotides not matched to a gene: 11. CDR1 is SGHTA and CDR2 is FQGNSA in the germline V gene. CDR3 nucleotide sequence: TGTGCCAGCAGCCCAGCGGGTAGCGGGAGGCCTAGCACAGATACGCAGTATTTT. Its protein product is CASSPAGSGRPSTDTQYF.

The chain links TRBV10-3 to TRBJ1-2; no definite D call. The CDR3 has 12 amino acids. CDR1 ENHRY and CDR2 SYGVKD come from the germline V gene. The V end lost 0 bases, the J end lost 8 bases, and 7 bases lay between the germline ends. DNA of the CDR3: TGTGCCATCAGTGAGTCGGATGCCGGCTACACCTTC. This encodes CAISESDAGYTF.

This clonotype was seen a few times. The chain has TRBV6-1 and TRBJ2-1; no firm D call. The J call may be incorrect, as the DNA end agrees better with TRBJ2-5. The CDR3 runs to 12 residues. Germline V gives CDR1 MNHNS, CDR2 SASEGT. DNA for the CDR3: TGTGCCAGCAGTGAGGACCTCCGGGCCCAGTACTTC. Amino acid sequence: CASSEDLRAQYF.

The rearrangement uses TRBV11-2 and TRBJ2-1; D call uncertain. The V and J ends lost 2 bases and 6 bases respectively, with 8 bases between them. The CDR3 has 13 amino acids. Germline V gene lookup returns CDR1 SGHAT and CDR2 FQNNGV. CDR3: CASSLSGLNEQFF. Written as DNA, the CDR3 is TGTGCCAGCAGCTTATCGGGCCTCAATGAGCAGTTCTTC. Combining the CDR3 with reference TRBV11-2 and TRBJ2-1 gives the whole variable domain EAGVAQSPRYKIIEKRQSVAFWCNPISGHATLYWYQQILGQGPKLLIQFQNNGVVDDSQLPKDRFSAERLKGVDSTLKIQPAKLEDSAVYLCASSLSGLNEQFFGPGTRLTVL.

This clonotype has more than one count but fewer than ten. The chain couples TRBV3-1 to TRBJ2-2; 8 bases are a match to TRBD1. The germline V gene has CDR1 LGHDT and CDR2 YNNKEL (reference sequence). This CDR3 has 12 residues. Trimming took 4 bases from V and 10 from J; bases not matched to a gene: 2. This chain's CDR3 is CASSLTGEELFF. DNA for the CDR3: TGTGCCAGCAGCCTGACAGGGGAGGAGCTGTTTTTT. Combining the CDR3 with reference TRBV3-1 and TRBJ2-2 gives the whole variable domain DTAVSQTPKYLVTQMGNDKSIKCEQNLGHDTMYWYKQDSKKFLKIMFSYNNKELIINETVPNRFSPKSPDKAHLNLHINSLELGDSAVYFCASSLTGEELFFGEGSRLTVL.

This chain uses TRBV20-1 with TRBJ2-5, with a tentative D call TRBD1 (5 bases). The DNA matches TRBJ2-7 better at its end, which makes the J call doubtful. CDR1 and CDR2 from the germline V gene are DFQATT and SNEGSKA (reference sequence). This CDR3 region has 15 residues. The CDR3 bases are TGCAGTGCTAGAGCTGGGCAGGGTCCCACCTACGAGCAGTACTTC. Translation: CSARAGQGPTYEQYF.